This T cell receptor (beta chain) came from a study of shared clonotypes between healthy human individuals (TCRdb year 2020). In the study overall: The cohort comprised a couple of women and three men aged 18 to 49 years. Leukapheresis yielded between about 0.9 and 9 billion PBMCs per donor. Different laboratories and diverse techniques were used to prepare libraries and sequence TCR repertoires, to increase sequencing depth and limit assay-specific biases. To estimate repertoire size and how much clonotypes are shared between individuals, the study performed deep sequencing of blood TCR repertoires from 4 to 6 healthy adults.

TCR CDR3 regions were amplified from genomic DNA by multiplex PCR using the deep immunoSEQ assay. Extracted genomic DNA from each cell subset was distributed evenly across all wells of several immunoSEQ 96-well plates, and each plate was treated as a replicate. For unsorted PBMC, each replicate PCR was loaded with approximately 320 ng genomic DNA, equivalent to roughly 31,000 T cell genomes. Ten immunoSEQ deep assay plates were used to sequence unsorted PBMC genomic DNA. Purified libraries were quantified with a Qubit 3.0 fluorometer, sized on a Bioanalyzer 2100, and re-quantified with the KAPA Library Quantification kit. A separate single-read 150-cycle Illumina NextSeq 550 flow cell was used to sequence each immunoSEQ 96-well plate. The authors' analysis ran thus. Because only junctional sequences without quality scores were contained in the immunoSEQ output, filtering matching that applied to full-length reads could not be performed. To assign V/J genes and CDR3, sequences were annotated using PyIR, a Python wrapper for IgBLAST v1.9, with IMGT germline references. Any read was removed if the V/J assignment was weak (E-value above 1e-6), the CDR3 was missing, or the read contained stop codons, out-of-frame junctions, or ambiguous translated residues. V3J clonotypes were defined as sequences sharing the same inferred V gene, J gene, and CDR3 amino acid sequence. The percentage overlap between two repertoires was calculated by dividing the number of shared unique clonotypes by the size of the smaller repertoire. Richness of each repertoire was evaluated using RTK rarefaction, the Chao1 estimator, and Recon v2.1 estimates of unobserved clonotypes. Imported from immuneACCESS, the table was reduced by TCRdb to in-frame sequences with V and J called. These copies leave out some clones; in studies compared against another copy, an unresolved V gene accounts for under half, and the cause of the remainder is not known. D and trimming were read from the DNA, whereas the V and J calls and clone size are those reported in that table. Counted in this sample were about 480,000 clones; about 80% of them appeared once. The ten largest clones take up around 12% of the sample.

Results the study describes overall, beyond this receptor: The small number of donors limited the genetic and exposure-history diversity represented. Pairwise subsampling indicated that sequencing depth was expected to affect the degree of clonotype sharing among donors. Sampling was restricted to blood, and TCR repertoires in tissues likely differ from the TCR repertoires found in blood.

Donors were healthy HIV-negative adults with no recently reported acute infections or vaccinations. Every donor was a Caucasian adult residing in Nashville, Tennessee, USA. For unsorted samples, tens of millions of PBMCs were counted, and genomic DNA was extracted using the QIAamp DNA Blood Mini kit. Blood was collected by leukapheresis, and PBMCs were isolated by Ficoll-Histopaque density gradient centrifugation and then cryopreserved in liquid nitrogen vapor phase. This clone was counted at least ten times. The specificity of this receptor is unknown. No per-base quality is available; no much larger clone lies one base away. Other DNA sequences in the same sample also yield this CDR3. The TCR comes from a woman aged 40 to 50 in good health. Some clones in this sample may be carry-over from other donors' samples. Material: PBMCs.

CDR3 region: CASSYSTTGVEAFF. The DNA reads as follows: TGTGCCAGCAGTTACTCGACAACTGGGGTCGAAGCTTTCTTT. Here the chain combines TRBV6-5 and TRBJ1-1; too little of a D gene remains to name it. Via the germline V gene, CDR1 is MNHEY and CDR2 SVGAGI. The junction carries 13 bases between V and J, which are trimmed by 0 bases and 8 bases respectively. Reading from cysteine to phenylalanine, the CDR3 counts 14 amino acids. The DNA shown is the 42-base CDR3, in frame from base 1.